This T cell receptor beta chain comes out of a study of blood T cell repertoires in COVID-19. Study as a whole: In each case, the material was cDNA or gDNA derived from T cells, B-cell-depleted T cells, or PBMCs.

With 10 bases clipped from V and 10 bases from J, the junction kept 11 bases outside the gene matches. The germline gives CDR1 SNHLY, CDR2 FYNNEI. This CDR3 is built from 13 residues. Authors' methods: Estimates of nucleated cell counts were drawn from the amplification of reference gene primers. Sequencing used immunoSEQ multiplex PCR; TCRdb keeps in-frame clones, though not all of them. That table supplies the V and J calls and clone size; D and trimming were determined from the DNA. The data show under 90,000 clones, about 70% seen once. The TCR comes from a man aged 45-65 years with active or convalescent COVID-19. The source material was peripheral blood. The V gene is TRBV2, the J gene TRBJ2-1, with 9 bases aligning to TRBD1. The CDR3 reads CATSPGQGLEQFF. In nucleotides, the CDR3 is TGTGCCACCTCACCCGGACAGGGGTTGGAGCAGTTCTTC.